This T cell receptor beta chain was captured in a study of cytomegalovirus exposure and HLA in healthy donors (dated by TCRdb to 2017 to 2019). With regard to the full study: An earlier analysis of roughly 610 of the donors reported 250 to 350 Gb of sequence data and 117 million unique TCR beta sequences obtained from about 179 million T cells. An early release that covered around 590 HLA-typed donors contained around 300 gigabases of sequencing data and about 84 million unique TCR sequences. Among the roughly 430 genotyped donors, 81% belonged to the genetic ancestry cluster associated with self-reported Caucasian donors. The study was designed to test whether signatures of past pathogen exposure could be identified by cataloging public T cell receptors. The study used immunosequencing to profile the T cell repertoires of 666 subjects and linked those repertoires to cytomegalovirus serostatus. Besides the first cohort of 666 subjects, a separate validation cohort made up of 120 or so different subjects was used. The study combined high-throughput TCR immunosequencing, statistical association of individual TCRs with disease status, and machine learning to predict cytomegalovirus infection status. In a later analysis, previously published TCR beta repertoires from 550 to 750 donors were re-analyzed and high-resolution HLA genotyping was added so that TCR occurrence patterns could be studied. The later analysis used no new phenotypic data to find candidate immune exposures, relying instead on TCR beta sequences and their occurrence across donors. To decide whether each TCR beta V gene segment behaved as functional or pseudogenic, an earlier analysis of fewer than 750 of the donors relied on high-throughput TCR beta sequencing. Donor age, sex, ethnicity and CMV serostatus were compiled alongside the repertoire data. In a later genetic analysis, genome-wide SNP genotypes for about 60% of the 666 donors were used, and that subset was treated as a discovery cohort. Every discovery cohort repertoire had been produced on one sequencing platform. Both class I and class II loci were covered by HLA typing, at four-digit resolution. Typing coverage differed by locus: A, B, C, DRB1 and DQB1 were typed in roughly 620-640 donors, DQA1 in 500 to 550, DPA1 in roughly 590, and DPB1 in 450 to 490. About five DR-DQ haplotypes were treated as single units for association and clustering because of strong linkage in the cohort. On average, 235,054 unique TCR beta nucleotide sequences were sequenced per donor among roughly 430 genotyped donors of the cohort, with approximately 18% of those sequences being non-productive. The paper's findings and limits, for the study overall: A later analysis associated 16,951 TCR beta sequences with specific HLA alleles at a false discovery rate of 0.05. Assigning TCR associations to individual alleles was difficult when HLA alleles, especially DR and DQ, strongly co-occurred. Most CMV-associated TCR beta chains appeared to be HLA-restricted in a later analysis, and the HLA associations seemed to be driven largely by CMV exposure. A few of the identified cytomegalovirus-associated TCR beta chains were confirmed in vitro to be specific for cytomegalovirus antigens. Immune exposure information for the cohort was limited to CMV serostatus. The study listed over 150 TCR beta chains as associated with cytomegalovirus. Only TCR beta chains were sequenced in this cohort, and the absence of alpha or paired-chain data limited detectable features. The 87-base-pair reads could not distinguish some IMGT-functional V segments, including TRBV6-2 and TRBV6-3, so those segments were excluded. Because counts were too low, some 17 rarely observed V segments, including chromosome 9 orphons, were left out of the earlier analysis of 587 of the donors. While some public TCRs were present in many individuals, most TCR sequences turned up only very rarely across donors. Cytomegalovirus status was reported to be diagnosed by the classifier with high specificity and sensitivity in both the original and validation cohorts. HLA typing was unavailable for some donors at each locus, so association tests used only the typed subset. In a later analysis, TCR association rates were found to vary across HLA loci, with the most associated TCRs seen for DRB1 alleles and the fewest for HLA-C alleles. A further reported finding was that TCR beta sequences accurately predicted the HLA-A and HLA-B alleles for most subjects in the first cohort. Presence/absence analyses assumed roughly uniform sequencing depth across donors, an assumption that may not hold. According to the authors, the approach could potentially be generalized to other disease states and immunological phenotypes. According to a later analysis, parvovirus B19, influenza, CMV and Epstein-Barr virus appeared linked to several top co-occurrence clusters. The sequencing pipeline was judged likely to have produced a cluster of highly shared sequence variants as a technical artifact. In a later analysis, HLA-associated TCR beta chains were found to be more clonally expanded and to have lower generation probabilities than equally common non-associated chains. In a later genetic analysis, fewer N-insertions in productive TCRs were reported among donors in an Asian-associated ancestry cluster than the roughly 640-donor mean. Linkage disequilibrium might explain the correlated functional status among segregating V segments, but an unknown experimental factor could not be ruled out. Broadly in line with IMGT annotations, most TCR beta V segments showed up in productive rearrangements about 87% or about 30% of the time in an earlier analysis of several hundred of the donors. A later genetic analysis associated a missense DCLRE1C variant with V-gene and J-gene trimming of TCR beta chains, and an independent cohort replicated the association.

Regarding this clone: Its recognized antigen is unknown. No clone much larger than this one lies a single base away; base qualities are absent.

The cohort consisted of hundreds of healthy bone marrow donors. At the time of sampling, all cohort members were nominally healthy, though unrecorded immune exposures were likely present. The donor was CMV seropositive and was included in the group of almost 300 seropositive cohort members. A peripheral blood sample was provided by each donor, and peripheral blood mononuclear cells were used for TCR beta sequencing. Genomic DNA was extracted from the blood cell samples with the Qiagen DNeasy Blood Extraction Kit. The junction shows trimming of 4 bases on V and 0 bases on J, plus 10 bases between the germline ends. The CDR3 contains 14 residues, cysteine and phenylalanine counted. The retained sequence is limited to the CDR3, 42 bases, with the frame set at the first base. From the germline V gene, CDR1 is SGHRS and CDR2 is YFSETQ. Library preparation employed the immunoSEQ multiplex PCR assay. A mixture of 60 forward primers for TCR Vbeta segments and 13 reverse primers for TCR Jbeta segments was used in the multiplex PCR. Amplification of the CDR3 region of rearranged TCR beta genes was performed with a multiplex PCR assay on genomic DNA. The amplified TCR beta libraries were sequenced on the Illumina HiSeq System as 87-base-pair reads. Per the authors' processing: In a later analysis, 77 million or so unique TCR beta chains were counted across the 690 or so repertoires, and about 9.9 million of these chains were shared by at least two donors. To remove PCR and sequencing errors, raw reads were error-corrected and collapsed into unique sequences using a nearest-neighbor algorithm that merged closely related sequences. V, D and J gene segments were assigned by aligning CDR3 sequences to IMGT reference sequences. For a sequence to be retained, a match of at least six nucleotides to both a V gene segment and a J gene segment was required. Rearrangements were called productive when the CDR3 lacked stop codons and stayed in frame with V and J; all others were non-productive. CDR3 was defined by IMGT convention, running from the second conserved V-encoded cysteine to the conserved J-encoded phenylalanine. The earlier analysis of 450 to 750 of the donors excluded any sequence lacking an unambiguous match to a single V gene segment. An earlier analysis of just under 600 of the donors called V segments functional above 56.7% productive rearrangements and segregating when the between-donor standard deviation exceeded 5%. A statistical classification framework was developed to diagnose cytomegalovirus status using the catalog of TCR beta chain sequences. In a later analysis, V and J genes were assigned by comparing TCR nucleotide sequences against IMGT/GENE-DB human TR gene sequences. A later analysis assigned CDR3 sequences and most-parsimonious VDJ recombination scenarios with the TCRdist pipeline. In a later analysis, each TCR beta chain was defined by its CDR3 amino acid sequence together with its V-gene family, and reads without a unique V-gene family were excluded. To address suspected cross-contamination and a sequencing artifact, a later analysis removed approximately 590 highly shared, low-generation-probability nucleotide sequences. A later analysis calculated a clonal expansion index for each public chain from normalized within-repertoire ranks of inferred template counts. Generation probabilities in a later analysis came from a VDJ recombination model fitted to out-of-frame rearrangements, and those results were checked against IGoR. In a later analysis, TCR-TCR, TCR-HLA and TCR-CMV co-occurrence was scored with hypergeometric tests, and a repertoire-size bias correction was applied to TCR pairs. A later analysis estimated false discovery rates by permuting HLA or CMV assignments 20 times. A later analysis grouped co-occurring TCRs with DBSCAN, adding TCRdist sequence similarity when clustering within HLA-allele-positive subsets. Co-occurrence clustering excluded repertoires with fewer than 30,000 or more than 120,000 public chains, plus five with anomalous nucleotide sharing. TCRdb stores this immuneACCESS table with in-frame sequences only. Part of the clones is absent; in the studies checked, under half of the shortfall reflects unresolved V genes, and no reason is known for the rest. The V and J calls and clone size are taken from that table; D and trimming were inferred from the DNA. For this sample there are about 140,000 clones; over 75% appear just once. The top ten clonotypes cover 8.8% of the sample.

The rearrangement joined TRBV5-1 to TRBJ1-2, and TRBD1 may be the D gene, going by 5 matching bases. This clonotype was obtained from a woman aged 45 to 65 in good health and CMV-seropositive. Sequenced input: PBMCs. The CDR3: CASSLDTSNYGYTF. The DNA is as follows: TGCGCCAGCAGCCTGGACACCTCTAACTATGGCTACACCTTC.